Below, 9 T cell receptor beta chains from the same sample are listed, as sequenced in a study of OX40 agonist ivuxolimab in advanced cancers. Libraries were prepared by immunoSEQ multiplex PCR; TCRdb keeps only in-frame clonotypes and omits some of them. This table has more than 25,000 clones, around four fifths appearing once. The material sequenced was CD4+ or CD8+ T cells sorted from blood, taken in a trial of the OX40 agonist ivuxolimab. The receptors were sampled from an adult with an advanced solid tumor such as melanoma, head and neck, liver or kidney cancer.

For this clone: This CDR3 is also generated by other DNA sequences in the sample. V usage is TRBV2 and J usage is TRBJ2-5; TRBD1 matches 7 bases. The J segment lost 5 bases and the V segment lost 5 bases, leaving 8 bases of the junction unmatched. The length of the CDR3 is 14 residues. From germline, CDR1 is SNHLY and CDR2 FYNNEI. The CDR3 region is CASSSTGVHETQYF. The CDR3 nucleotides are TGTGCCAGCAGTTCAACAGGGGTCCACGAGACCCAGTACTTC.

The CDR3 spells CASSFFPLNRELFF. The CDR3 region has the DNA TGTGCCAGCAGCTTCTTTCCCCTAAATAGGGAGCTGTTTTTT. The gene calls are TRBV11-2 and TRBJ2-2; D unresolved. This CDR3 has 14 amino acids. V was pared by 3 bases and J by 9 bases, with 14 bases between. Germline CDR1 SGHAT, CDR2 FQNNGV. Using reference TRBV11-2 and TRBJ2-2 for the parts outside the CDR3, the full variable domain is EAGVAQSPRYKIIEKRQSVAFWCNPISGHATLYWYQQILGQGPKLLIQFQNNGVVDDSQLPKDRFSAERLKGVDSTLKIQPAKLEDSAVYLCASSFFPLNRELFFGEGSRLTVL.

This rearrangement joins TRBV30 to TRBJ2-2, with no clear D. CDR3 length: 15 amino acids. The germline CDR1 and CDR2 sequences are GTSNPN and SVGIG (reference sequence). The V end was cut by 0 bases, the J end by 7 bases, with 15 bases between. The CDR3 nucleotides are TGTGCCTGGAGTGTAGTGCGTCTCGGGTACGGGGAGCTGTTTTTT. It codes for CAWSVVRLGYGELFF.

As DNA, the CDR3 is TGTGCCAGCAGTGACCAGGGGGCAACGTATGGGAAACTGTTTTTT. Its protein is CASSDQGATYGKLFF. This chain joins TRBV25-1 and TRBJ1-4, with 8 bases identical to TRBD1. Trimming cost V 3 bases and J 11 bases; bases outside gene matches: 11. Germline V gene lookup returns CDR1 MGHDK and CDR2 SYGVNS. The CDR3 length is 15 residues.

This chain joins TRBV2 and TRBJ2-7, with D unclear. The CDR3 runs to 12 residues. V lost 5 bases to trimming and J lost 0 bases, with 5 bases between them. From germline, CDR1 is SNHLY and CDR2 FYNNEI. CDR3 bases: TGTGCCAGCAGTCAAAGCTCCTACGAGCAGTACTTC. Translating gives CASSQSSYEQYF.

The V and J genes are TRBV27 and TRBJ2-7; perhaps D is TRBD1 or TRBD2 (5 bases each). The CDR3 is 12 residues long. Per the germline V gene, CDR1 is MNHEY and CDR2 is SMNVEV (reference sequence). Between the trimmed V and J ends, which lost 6 bases and 1 base, there was a span of 7 bases. The CDR3 here is CASRGPSYEQYF. The CDR3, as DNA: TGTGCCAGCAGGGGACCATCCTACGAGCAGTACTTC.

The chain has TRBV15 and TRBJ1-2; a weak D match, TRBD1 (6 bases). The ends were cut back, 0 bases at V and 8 bases at J, with 16 bases in the middle. CDR1 and CDR2 from the germline V gene are LNHNV and YYDKDF (reference sequence). The CDR3 runs to 15 residues. The CDR3 bases are TGTGCCACCAGCAGAGATGTAGACAGGTTGGTGGGCTACACCTTC. Its translation is CATSRDVDRLVGYTF.

This clone was observed a few times. The chain links TRBV11-2 to TRBJ1-2; 7 positions match TRBD1. Per the germline V gene, CDR1 is SGHAT and CDR2 is FQNNGV. V lost 5 bases and J lost 4; bases outside the gene matches: 7. CDR3 length: 14 residues. The CDR3 bases are TGTGCCAGCAGCGTCGGGACAGCAGGCTATGGCTACACCTTC. Translating gives CASSVGTAGYGYTF.

The CDR3 sequence is CASSLGGPRDTQYF. The CDR3 DNA reads TGTGCCAGCAGCTTAGGGGGCCCCAGAGATACGCAGTATTTT. The gene calls are TRBV11-1 and TRBJ2-3; perhaps TRBD1 as D (5 bases). The V gene's germline CDR1 is SGHAT and CDR2 FQDESV (reference sequence). The CDR3 extends over 14 amino acids. With 1 base removed from V and 5 bases from J, the gap between germline ends came to 10 bases. The full variable domain, its missing parts supplied by reference TRBV11-1 and TRBJ2-3, is EAEVAQSPRYKITEKSQAVAFWCDPISGHATLYWYRQILGQGPELLVQFQDESVVDDSQLPKDRFSAERLKGVDSTLKIQPAELGDSAMYLCASSLGGPRDTQYFGPGTRLTVL.